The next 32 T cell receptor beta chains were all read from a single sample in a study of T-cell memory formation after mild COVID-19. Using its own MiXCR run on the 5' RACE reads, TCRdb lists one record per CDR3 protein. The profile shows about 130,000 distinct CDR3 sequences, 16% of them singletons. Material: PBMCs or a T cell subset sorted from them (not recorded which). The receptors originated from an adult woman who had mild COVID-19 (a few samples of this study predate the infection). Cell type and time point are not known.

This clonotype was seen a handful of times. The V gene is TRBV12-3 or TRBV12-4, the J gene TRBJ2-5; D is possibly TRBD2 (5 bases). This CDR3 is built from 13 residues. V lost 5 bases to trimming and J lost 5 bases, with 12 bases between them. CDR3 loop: CASSPDLRETQYF. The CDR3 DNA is TGTGCCAGCAGTCCGGACTTAAGGGAGACCCAGTACTTC.

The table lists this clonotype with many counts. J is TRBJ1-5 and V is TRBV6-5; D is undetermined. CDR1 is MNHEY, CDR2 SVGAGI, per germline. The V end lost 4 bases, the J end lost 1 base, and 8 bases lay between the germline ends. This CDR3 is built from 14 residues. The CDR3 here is CASSFSWSNQPQHF. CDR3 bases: TGTGCCAGCAGTTTTTCATGGAGCAATCAGCCCCAGCATTTT.

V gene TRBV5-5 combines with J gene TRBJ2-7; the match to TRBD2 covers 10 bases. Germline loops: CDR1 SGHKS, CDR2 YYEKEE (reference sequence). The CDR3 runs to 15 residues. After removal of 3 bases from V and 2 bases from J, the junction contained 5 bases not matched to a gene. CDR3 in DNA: TGTGCCAGCAGCTGGGGACTAGCGAGTACCTACGAGCAGTACTTC. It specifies CASSWGLASTYEQYF.

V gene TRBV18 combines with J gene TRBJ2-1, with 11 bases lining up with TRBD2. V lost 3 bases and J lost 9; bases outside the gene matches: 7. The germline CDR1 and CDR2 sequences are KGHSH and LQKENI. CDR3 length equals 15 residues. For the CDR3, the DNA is TGTGCCAGCTCACCGCCGGGACTAGCGGAAAGTGAGCAGTTCTTC. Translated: CASSPPGLAESEQFF.

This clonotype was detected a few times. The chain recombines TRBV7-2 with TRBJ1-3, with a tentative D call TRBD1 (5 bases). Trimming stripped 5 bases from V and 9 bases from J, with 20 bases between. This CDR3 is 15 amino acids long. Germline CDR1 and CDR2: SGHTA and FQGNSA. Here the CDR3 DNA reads TGTGCCAGCAGCCCCGACAGAGACGGAAAGGGCACCATATATTTT. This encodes CASSPDRDGKGTIYF.

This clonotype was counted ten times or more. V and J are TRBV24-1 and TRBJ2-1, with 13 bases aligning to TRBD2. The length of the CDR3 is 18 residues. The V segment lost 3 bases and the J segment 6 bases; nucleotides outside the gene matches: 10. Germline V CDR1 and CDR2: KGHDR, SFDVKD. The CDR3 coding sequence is TGTGCCACCAGTGATCCTGGACTAGCGGGAGAGTCACGCAATGAGCAGTTCTTC. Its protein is CATSDPGLAGESRNEQFF.

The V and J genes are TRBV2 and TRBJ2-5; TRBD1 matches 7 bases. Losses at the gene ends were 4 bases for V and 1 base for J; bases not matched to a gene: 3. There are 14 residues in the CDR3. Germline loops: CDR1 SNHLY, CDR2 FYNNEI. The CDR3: CASSVGQAQETQYF. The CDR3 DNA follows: TGTGCCAGCAGTGTTGGACAGGCCCAAGAGACCCAGTACTTC.

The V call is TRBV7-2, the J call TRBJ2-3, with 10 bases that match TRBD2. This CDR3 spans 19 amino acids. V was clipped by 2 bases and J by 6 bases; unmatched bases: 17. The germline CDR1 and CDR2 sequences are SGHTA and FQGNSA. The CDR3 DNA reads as TGTGCCAGCAGCTTACTAGCGGGAGATAGGGGAGGAAGGAGGGATACGCAGTATTTT. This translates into CASSLLAGDRGGRRDTQYF.

The CDR3 nucleotides read TGCGCCAGCAGCCAAGAACCAGGTTTCCACGAGCAGTACTTC. This codes for CASSQEPGFHEQYF. The chain has TRBV4-3 and TRBJ2-7; D not certain. Trimming took 0 bases from V and 5 from J, leaving 11 bases between them. The germline gives CDR1 LGHNA, CDR2 YSLEER. The CDR3 runs to 14 residues.

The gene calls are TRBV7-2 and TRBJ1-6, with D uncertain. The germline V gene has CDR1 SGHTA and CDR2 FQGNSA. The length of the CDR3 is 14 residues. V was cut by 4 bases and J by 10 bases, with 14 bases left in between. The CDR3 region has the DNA TGTGCCAGCAGCTATCCTCAGACGAAATCACCCCTCCACTTT. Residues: CASSYPQTKSPLHF.

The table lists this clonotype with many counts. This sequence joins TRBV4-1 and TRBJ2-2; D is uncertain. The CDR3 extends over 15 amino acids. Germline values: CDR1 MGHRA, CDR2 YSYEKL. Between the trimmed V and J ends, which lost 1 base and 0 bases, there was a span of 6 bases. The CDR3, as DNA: TGCGCCAGCAGCCAAGGAACCGCGAACACCGGGGAGCTGTTTTTT. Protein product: CASSQGTANTGELFF.

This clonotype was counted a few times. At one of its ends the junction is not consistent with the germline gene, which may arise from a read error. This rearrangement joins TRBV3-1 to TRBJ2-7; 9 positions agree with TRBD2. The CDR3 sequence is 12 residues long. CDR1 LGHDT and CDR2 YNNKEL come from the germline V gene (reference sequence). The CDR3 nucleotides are TGTGCCAGCAGCCAAGGTGGGACTAGCAGGAGGTTC. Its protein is CASSQGGTSRRF.

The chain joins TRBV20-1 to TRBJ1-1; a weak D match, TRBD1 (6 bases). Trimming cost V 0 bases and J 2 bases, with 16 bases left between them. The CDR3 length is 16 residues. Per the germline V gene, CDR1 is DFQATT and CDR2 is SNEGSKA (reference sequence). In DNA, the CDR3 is TGCAGTGCTAGAGAACTTGGGACACCGGGTAACACTGAAGCTTTCTTT. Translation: CSARELGTPGNTEAFF.

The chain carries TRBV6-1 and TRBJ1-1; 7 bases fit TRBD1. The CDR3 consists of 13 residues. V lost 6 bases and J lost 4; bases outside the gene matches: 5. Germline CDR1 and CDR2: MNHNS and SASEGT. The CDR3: CASRRQGGTEAFF. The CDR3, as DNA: TGTGCCAGCAGGAGACAGGGCGGCACTGAAGCTTTCTTT.

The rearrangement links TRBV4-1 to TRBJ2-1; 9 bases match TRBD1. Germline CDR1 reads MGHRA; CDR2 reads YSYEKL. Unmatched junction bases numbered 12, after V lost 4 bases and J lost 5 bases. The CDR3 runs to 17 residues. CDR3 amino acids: CASSRTGQGSVNNEQFF. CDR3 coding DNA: TGCGCCAGCAGCCGGACGGGACAGGGATCCGTCAACAATGAGCAGTTCTTC.

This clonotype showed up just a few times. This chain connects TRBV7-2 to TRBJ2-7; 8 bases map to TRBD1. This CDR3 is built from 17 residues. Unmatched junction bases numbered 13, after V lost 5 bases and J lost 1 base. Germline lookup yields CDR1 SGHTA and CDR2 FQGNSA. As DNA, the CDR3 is TGTGCCAGCAGCCCACTCGCCGGGACAGGTGTTTCCTACGAGCAGTACTTC. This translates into CASSPLAGTGVSYEQYF.

The CDR3, as DNA: TGTGCCAGCAGCCCGAACTACAATGAGCAGTTCTTC. Its protein is CASSPNYNEQFF. The chain is built from TRBV6-5 and TRBJ2-1; D call uncertain. V was clipped by 6 bases and J by 3 bases, with 6 bases between them. CDR3 length: 12 residues. The V gene's germline CDR1 is MNHEY and CDR2 SVGAGI.

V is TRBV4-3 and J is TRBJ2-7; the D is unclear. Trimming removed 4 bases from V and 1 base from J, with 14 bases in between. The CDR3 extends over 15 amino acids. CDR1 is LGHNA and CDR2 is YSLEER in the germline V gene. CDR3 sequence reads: CASSPRVSSSYEQYF. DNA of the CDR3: TGCGCCAGCAGCCCTCGCGTTAGCTCGTCCTACGAGCAGTACTTC.

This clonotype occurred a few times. CDR3 residues: CASSQGQLNTEAFF. For the CDR3, the DNA is TGTGCCAGCAGTCAGGGACAGTTGAACACTGAAGCTTTCTTT. The chain employs TRBV6-6 and TRBJ1-1; 7 bases line up with TRBD1. The CDR3 spans 14 residues. The V gene's germline CDR1 is MNHNY and CDR2 SVGAGI (reference sequence). The V and J ends lost 5 bases and 0 bases, in that order; junction bases with no gene match: 3.

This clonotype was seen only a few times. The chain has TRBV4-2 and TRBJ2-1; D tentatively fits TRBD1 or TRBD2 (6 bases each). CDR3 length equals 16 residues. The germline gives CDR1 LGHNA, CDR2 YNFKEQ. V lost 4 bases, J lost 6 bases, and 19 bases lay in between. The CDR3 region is CASSPRLRDTFNEQFF. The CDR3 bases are TGTGCCAGCAGCCCCCGGCTGCGGGACACCTTCAATGAGCAGTTCTTC.

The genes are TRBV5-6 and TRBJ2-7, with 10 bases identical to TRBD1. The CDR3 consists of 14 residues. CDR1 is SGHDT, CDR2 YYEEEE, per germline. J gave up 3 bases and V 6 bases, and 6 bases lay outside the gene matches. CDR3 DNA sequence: TGTGCCAGCACCTATGGACAGGGGGACTACGAGCAGTACTTC. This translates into CASTYGQGDYEQYF.

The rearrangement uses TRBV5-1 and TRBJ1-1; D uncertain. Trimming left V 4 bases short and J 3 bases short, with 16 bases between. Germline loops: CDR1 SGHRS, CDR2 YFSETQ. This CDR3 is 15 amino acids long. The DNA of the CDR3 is TGCGCCAGCAGCCGCGAAAGGATTGGCTACACTGAAGCTTTCTTT. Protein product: CASSRERIGYTEAFF. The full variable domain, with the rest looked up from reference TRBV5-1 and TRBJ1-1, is KAGVTQTPRYLIKTRGQQVTLSCSPISGHRSVSWYQQTPGQGLQFLFEYFSETQRNKGNFPGRFSGRQFSNSRSEMNVSTLELGDSALYLCASSRERIGYTEAFFGQGTRLTVV.

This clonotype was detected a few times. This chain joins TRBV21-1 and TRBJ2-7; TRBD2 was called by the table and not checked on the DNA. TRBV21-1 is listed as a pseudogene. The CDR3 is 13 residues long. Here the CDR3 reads CASSKARGFEQYF. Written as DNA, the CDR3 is TGTGCCAGCAGCAAAGCTAGAGGGTTCGAGCAGTACTTC.

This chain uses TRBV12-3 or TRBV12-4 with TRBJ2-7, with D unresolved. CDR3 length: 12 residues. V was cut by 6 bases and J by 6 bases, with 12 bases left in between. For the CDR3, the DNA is TGTGCCAGCAGACCAGACCTGGGCGAGCAGTACTTC. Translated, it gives CASRPDLGEQYF.

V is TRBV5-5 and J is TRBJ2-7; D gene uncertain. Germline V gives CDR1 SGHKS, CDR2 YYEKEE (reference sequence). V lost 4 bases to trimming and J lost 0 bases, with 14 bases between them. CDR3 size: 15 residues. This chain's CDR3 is CASSRQASSSYEQYF. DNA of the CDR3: TGTGCCAGCAGCCGGCAGGCTTCAAGCTCCTACGAGCAGTACTTC.

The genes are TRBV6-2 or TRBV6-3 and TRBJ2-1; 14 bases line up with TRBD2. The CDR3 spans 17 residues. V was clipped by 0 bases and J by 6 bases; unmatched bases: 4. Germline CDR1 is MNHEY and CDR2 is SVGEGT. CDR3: CASSYSSGLAGGNEQFF. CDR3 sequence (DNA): TGTGCCAGCAGTTACTCATCTGGACTAGCGGGAGGCAATGAGCAGTTCTTC.

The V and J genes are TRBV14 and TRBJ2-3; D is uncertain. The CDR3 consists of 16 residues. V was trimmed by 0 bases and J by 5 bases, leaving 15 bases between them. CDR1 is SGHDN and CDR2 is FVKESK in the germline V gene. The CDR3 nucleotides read TGTGCCAGCAGCCAAGATTTGCGGAGAAAAGGAGATACGCAGTATTTT. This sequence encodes CASSQDLRRKGDTQYF.

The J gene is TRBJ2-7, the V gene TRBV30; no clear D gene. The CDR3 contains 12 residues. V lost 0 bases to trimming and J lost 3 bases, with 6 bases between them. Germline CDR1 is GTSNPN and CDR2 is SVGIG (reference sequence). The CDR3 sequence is CAWSVLGYEQYF. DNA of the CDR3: TGTGCCTGGAGTGTACTCGGCTACGAGCAGTACTTC.

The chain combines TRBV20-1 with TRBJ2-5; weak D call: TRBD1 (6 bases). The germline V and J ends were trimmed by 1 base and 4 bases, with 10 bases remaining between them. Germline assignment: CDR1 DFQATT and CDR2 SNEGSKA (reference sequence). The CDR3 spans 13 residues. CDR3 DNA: TGCAGTGCTAGAGCCGAGGGGGTAGAGACCCAGTACTTC. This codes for CSARAEGVETQYF.

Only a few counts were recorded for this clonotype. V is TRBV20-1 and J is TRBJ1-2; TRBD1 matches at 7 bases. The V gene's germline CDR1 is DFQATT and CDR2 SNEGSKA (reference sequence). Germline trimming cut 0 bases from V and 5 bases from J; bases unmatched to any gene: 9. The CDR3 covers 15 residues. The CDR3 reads CSARDMGQSPYGYTF. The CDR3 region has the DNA TGCAGTGCTAGAGATATGGGACAGAGCCCGTATGGCTACACCTTC.

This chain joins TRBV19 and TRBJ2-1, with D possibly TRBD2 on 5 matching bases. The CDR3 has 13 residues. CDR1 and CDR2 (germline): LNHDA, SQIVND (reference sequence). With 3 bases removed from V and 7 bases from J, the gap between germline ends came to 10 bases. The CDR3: CASSIPPGNEQFF. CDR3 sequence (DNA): TGTGCCAGTAGTATCCCTCCGGGGAATGAGCAGTTCTTC.

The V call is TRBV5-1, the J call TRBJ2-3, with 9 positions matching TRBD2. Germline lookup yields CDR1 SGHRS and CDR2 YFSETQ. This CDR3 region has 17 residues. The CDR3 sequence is CSRRSSGNPFSTDTQYF. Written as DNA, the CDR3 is TGCTCCCGACGCTCTAGCGGGAACCCATTTAGCACAGATACGCAGTATTTT.